Detailed here is one TCR beta chain. Its antigen is undetermined. The PCR was carried out with 60 Vbeta primers and 13 Jbeta primers. Clones were sequenced by immunoSEQ multiplex PCR, and TCRdb holds only the in-frame ones, with some missing. The sample yields some 150,000 clones, roughly 82% seen once. This record belongs to a study of cytomegalovirus exposure and HLA in healthy donors. With 7 bases removed from V and 6 bases from J, the gap between germline ends came to 12 bases. This CDR3 region has 11 residues. Germline loops: CDR1 GTSNPN, CDR2 SVGIG (reference sequence). Study results and limitations: More clonal expansion characterized HLA-associated TCR beta chains than equally common others in a later analysis.

The rearrangement links TRBV30 to TRBJ1-2; maybe TRBD1 (5 bases). This clonotype was obtained from a man between 50 and 59 years old in good health and CMV-seropositive. The sequencing sample was made of PBMCs. The CDR3 region is CAFSRVDGYTF. DNA for the CDR3: TGTGCCTTCTCCAGGGTAGATGGCTACACCTTC.